The clone carrying this TCR beta chain was observed a few times. Its specificity is unknown. This sample is drawn from a study of OX40 agonist ivuxolimab in advanced cancers. Study-level results: Antigen targets of the expanded peripheral T cells went undetermined. Among T cells, CD8+ cells averaged more expanded clones than CD4+ cells.

The germline CDR1 and CDR2 sequences are LNHDA and SQIVND (reference sequence). V gave up 3 bases and J gave up 6 bases, with 9 bases separating them. The CDR3 covers 13 residues. TCRdb keeps only in-frame clones here, not all; method: immunoSEQ multiplex PCR. The table records approximately 81,000 clones, 81% of them present only once. The genes are TRBV19 and TRBJ1-5; D is possibly TRBD1 (6 bases). The material sequenced was CD4+ or CD8+ T cells sorted from blood, taken in a trial of the OX40 agonist ivuxolimab. This receptor was obtained from an adult with an advanced solid tumor such as melanoma, head and neck, liver or kidney cancer. CDR3 in amino acids: CASSITGSQPQHF. As DNA, the CDR3 is TGTGCCAGTAGTATCACAGGGAGTCAGCCCCAGCATTTT.